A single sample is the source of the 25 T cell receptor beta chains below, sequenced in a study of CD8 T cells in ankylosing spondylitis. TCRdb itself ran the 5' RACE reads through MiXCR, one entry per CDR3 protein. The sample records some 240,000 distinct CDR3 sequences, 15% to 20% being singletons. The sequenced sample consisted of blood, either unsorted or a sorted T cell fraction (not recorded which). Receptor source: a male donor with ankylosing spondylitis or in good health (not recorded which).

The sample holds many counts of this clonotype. The CDR3 is CASSPSGNEQFF. The DNA of the CDR3 is TGTGCCAGCAGCCCCTCCGGTAATGAGCAGTTCTTC. The chain joins TRBV7-9 to TRBJ2-1; D unresolved. Germline V CDR1 and CDR2: SEHNR, FQNEAQ (reference sequence). The CDR3 consists of 12 residues. V lost 5 bases to trimming and J lost 7 bases, with 9 bases between them.

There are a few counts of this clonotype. This CDR3 reads CSVEDRSLTGELFF. CDR3 DNA sequence: TGCAGCGTTGAAGATCGGAGCTTAACCGGGGAGCTGTTTTTT. The V and J genes are TRBV29-1 and TRBJ2-2; D not resolved. There are 14 residues in the CDR3. V was cut by 0 bases and J by 5 bases, with 10 bases left in between. Germline V gives CDR1 SQVTM, CDR2 ANQGSEA.

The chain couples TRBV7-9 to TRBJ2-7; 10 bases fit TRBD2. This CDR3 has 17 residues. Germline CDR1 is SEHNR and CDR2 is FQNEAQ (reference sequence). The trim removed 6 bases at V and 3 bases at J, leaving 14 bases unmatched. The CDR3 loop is CASRRGTSAADGYEQYF. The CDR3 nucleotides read TGTGCCAGCAGACGCGGGACTAGCGCGGCCGACGGCTACGAGCAGTACTTC.

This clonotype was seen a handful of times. The CDR3 loop is CASSSLIAGGPSTDTQYF. The CDR3 DNA follows: TGTGCCAGCAGTTCTCTTATAGCGGGAGGCCCTAGCACAGATACGCAGTATTTT. This rearrangement joins TRBV28 to TRBJ2-3, with 10 bases lining up with TRBD2. Germline loops: CDR1 MDHEN, CDR2 SYDVKM. This CDR3 comprises 18 residues. V was clipped by 4 bases and J by 0 bases; unmatched bases: 10.

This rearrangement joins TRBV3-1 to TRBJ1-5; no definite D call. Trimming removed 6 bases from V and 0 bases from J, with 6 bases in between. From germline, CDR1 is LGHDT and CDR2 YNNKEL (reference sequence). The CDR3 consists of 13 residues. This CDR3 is CASSMYSNQPQHF. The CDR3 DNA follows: TGTGCCAGCAGTATGTATAGCAATCAGCCCCAGCATTTT.

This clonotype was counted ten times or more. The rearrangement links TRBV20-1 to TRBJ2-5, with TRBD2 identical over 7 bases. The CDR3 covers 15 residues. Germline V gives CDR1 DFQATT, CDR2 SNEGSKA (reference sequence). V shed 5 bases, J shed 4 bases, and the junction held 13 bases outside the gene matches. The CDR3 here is CSAGPLGRERETQYF. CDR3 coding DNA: TGCAGTGCTGGGCCTCTTGGGAGGGAGAGAGAGACCCAGTACTTC.

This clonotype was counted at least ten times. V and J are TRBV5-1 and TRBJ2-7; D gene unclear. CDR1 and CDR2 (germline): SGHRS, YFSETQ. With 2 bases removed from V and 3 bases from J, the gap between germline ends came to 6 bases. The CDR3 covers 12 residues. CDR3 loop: CASSFGNYEQYF. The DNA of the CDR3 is TGCGCCAGCAGCTTTGGCAACTACGAGCAGTACTTC.

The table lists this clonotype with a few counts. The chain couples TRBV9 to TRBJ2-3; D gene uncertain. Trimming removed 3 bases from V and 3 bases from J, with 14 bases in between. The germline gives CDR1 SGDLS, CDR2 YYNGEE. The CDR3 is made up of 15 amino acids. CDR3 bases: TGTGCCAGCAGCGGCGCTACAACGAGGACAGATACGCAGTATTTT. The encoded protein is CASSGATTRTDTQYF.

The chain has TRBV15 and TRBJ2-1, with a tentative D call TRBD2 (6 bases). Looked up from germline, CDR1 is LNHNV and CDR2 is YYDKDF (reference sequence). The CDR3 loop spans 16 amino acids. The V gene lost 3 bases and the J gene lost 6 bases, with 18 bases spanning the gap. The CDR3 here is CATSRTLRDGSNEQFF. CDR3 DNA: TGTGCCACCAGCAGGACCCTGCGGGACGGCTCCAATGAGCAGTTCTTC.

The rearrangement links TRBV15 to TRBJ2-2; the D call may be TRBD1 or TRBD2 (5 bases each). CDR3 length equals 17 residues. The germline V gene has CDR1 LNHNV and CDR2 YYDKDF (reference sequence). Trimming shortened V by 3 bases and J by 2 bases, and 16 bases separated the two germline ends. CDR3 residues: CATSSLGPTLNTGELFF. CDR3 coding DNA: TGTGCCACCAGCAGTTTGGGACCCACTTTAAACACCGGGGAGCTGTTTTTT.

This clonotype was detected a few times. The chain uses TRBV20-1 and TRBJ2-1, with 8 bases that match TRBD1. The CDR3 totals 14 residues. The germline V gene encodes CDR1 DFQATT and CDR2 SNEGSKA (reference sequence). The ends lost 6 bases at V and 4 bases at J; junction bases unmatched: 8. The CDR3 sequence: CSATDREVYNEQFF. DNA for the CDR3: TGCAGTGCCACGGACAGGGAAGTATACAATGAGCAGTTCTTC.

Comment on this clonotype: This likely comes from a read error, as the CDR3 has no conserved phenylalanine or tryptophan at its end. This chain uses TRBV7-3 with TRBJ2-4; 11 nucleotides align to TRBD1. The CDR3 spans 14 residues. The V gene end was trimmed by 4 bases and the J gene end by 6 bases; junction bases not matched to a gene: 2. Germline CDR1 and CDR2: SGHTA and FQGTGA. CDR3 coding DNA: TGTGCCAGCAGCTCAGGACAGGGGGCAAACATTCAGTACTTA. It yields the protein CASSSGQGANIQYL.

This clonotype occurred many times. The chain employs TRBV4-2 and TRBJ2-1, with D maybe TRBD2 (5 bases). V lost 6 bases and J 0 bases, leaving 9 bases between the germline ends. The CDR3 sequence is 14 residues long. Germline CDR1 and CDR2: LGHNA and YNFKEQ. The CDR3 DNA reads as TGTGCCAGCAGGAGGGAGAGCTCCTACAATGAGCAGTTCTTC. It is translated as CASRRESSYNEQFF.

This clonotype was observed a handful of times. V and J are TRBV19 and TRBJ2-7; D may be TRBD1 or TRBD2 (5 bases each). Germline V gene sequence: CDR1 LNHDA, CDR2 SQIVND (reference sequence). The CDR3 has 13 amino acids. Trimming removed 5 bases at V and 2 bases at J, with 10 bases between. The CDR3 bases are TGTGCCAGTAGTGGGACCGGGACCTACGAGCAGTACTTC. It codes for CASSGTGTYEQYF. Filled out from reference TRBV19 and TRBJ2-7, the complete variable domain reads DGGITQSPKYLFRKEGQNVTLSCEQNLNHDAMYWYRQDPGQGLRLIYYSQIVNDFQKGDIAEGYSVSREKKESFPLTVTSAQKNPTAFYLCASSGTGTYEQYFGPGTRLTVT.

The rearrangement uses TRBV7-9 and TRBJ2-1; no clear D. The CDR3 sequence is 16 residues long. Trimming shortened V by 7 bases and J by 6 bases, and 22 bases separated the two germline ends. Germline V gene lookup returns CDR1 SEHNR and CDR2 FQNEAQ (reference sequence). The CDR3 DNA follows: TGTGCCAGCACCCAGATACGTCGAACTGAACCCAATGAGCAGTTCTTC. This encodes CASTQIRRTEPNEQFF.

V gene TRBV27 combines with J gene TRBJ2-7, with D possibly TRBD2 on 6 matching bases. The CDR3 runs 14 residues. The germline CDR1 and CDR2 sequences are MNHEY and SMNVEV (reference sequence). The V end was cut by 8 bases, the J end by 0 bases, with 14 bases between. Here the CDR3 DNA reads TGTGCCAGCGGGCCGGGTAGCGGCTCCTACGAGCAGTACTTC. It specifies CASGPGSGSYEQYF.

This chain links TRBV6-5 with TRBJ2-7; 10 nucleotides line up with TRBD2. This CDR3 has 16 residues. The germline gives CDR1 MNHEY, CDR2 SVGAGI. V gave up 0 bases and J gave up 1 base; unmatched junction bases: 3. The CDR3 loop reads CASSYSGTSVSYEQYF. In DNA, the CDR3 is TGTGCCAGCAGTTACTCCGGGACTAGCGTATCCTACGAGCAGTACTTC.

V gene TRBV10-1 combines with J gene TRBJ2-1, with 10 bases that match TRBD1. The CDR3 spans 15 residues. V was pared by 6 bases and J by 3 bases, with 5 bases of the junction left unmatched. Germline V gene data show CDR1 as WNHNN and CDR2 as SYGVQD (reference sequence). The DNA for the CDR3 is TGCGCCAGCAGGGCGGACAGGGGGTTCTACAATGAGCAGTTCTTC. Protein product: CASRADRGFYNEQFF.

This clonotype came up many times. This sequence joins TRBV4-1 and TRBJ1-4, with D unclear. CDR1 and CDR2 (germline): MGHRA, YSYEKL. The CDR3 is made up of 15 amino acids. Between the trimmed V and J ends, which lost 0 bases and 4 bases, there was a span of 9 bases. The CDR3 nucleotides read TGCGCCAGCAGCCAAGAACCGAGAAGTAATGAAAAACTGTTTTTT. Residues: CASSQEPRSNEKLFF.

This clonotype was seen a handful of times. CDR3 residues: CASSLPEGQNTDTQYF. As DNA, the CDR3 is TGTGCCAGCAGCTTGCCAGAGGGGCAGAACACAGATACGCAGTATTTT. The chain uses TRBV7-2 and TRBJ2-3; D possibly uses TRBD1 or TRBD2 (5 bases each). Trimming left V 3 bases short and J 2 bases short, with 15 bases between. The CDR3 contains 16 residues. The V gene's germline CDR1 is SGHTA and CDR2 FQGNSA.

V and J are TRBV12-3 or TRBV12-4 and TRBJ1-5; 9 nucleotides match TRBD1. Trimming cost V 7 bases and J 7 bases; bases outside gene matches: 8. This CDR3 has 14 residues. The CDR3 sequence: CASNQQGASQPQHF. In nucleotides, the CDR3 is TGTGCCAGCAATCAACAGGGGGCAAGCCAGCCCCAGCATTTT.

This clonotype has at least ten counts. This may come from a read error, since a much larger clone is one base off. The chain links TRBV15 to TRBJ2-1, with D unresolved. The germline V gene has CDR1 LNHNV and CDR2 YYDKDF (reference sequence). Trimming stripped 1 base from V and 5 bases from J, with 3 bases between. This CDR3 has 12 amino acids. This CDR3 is CATSRGNNEQFF. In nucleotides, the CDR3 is TGTGCCACCAGCAGAGGAAACAATGAGCAGTTCTTC. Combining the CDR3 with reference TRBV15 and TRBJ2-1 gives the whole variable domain DAMVIQNPRYQVTQFGKPVTLSCSQTLNHNVMYWYQQKSSQAPKLLFHYYDKDFNNEADTPDNFQSRRPNTSFCFLDIRSPGLGDTAMYLCATSRGNNEQFFGPGTRLTVL.

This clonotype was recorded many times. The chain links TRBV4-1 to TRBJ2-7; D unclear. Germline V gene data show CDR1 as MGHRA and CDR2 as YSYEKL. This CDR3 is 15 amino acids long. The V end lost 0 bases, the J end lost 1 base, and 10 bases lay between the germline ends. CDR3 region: CASSQDLGGSYEQYF. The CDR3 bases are TGCGCCAGCAGCCAAGATCTCGGCGGATCCTACGAGCAGTACTTC.

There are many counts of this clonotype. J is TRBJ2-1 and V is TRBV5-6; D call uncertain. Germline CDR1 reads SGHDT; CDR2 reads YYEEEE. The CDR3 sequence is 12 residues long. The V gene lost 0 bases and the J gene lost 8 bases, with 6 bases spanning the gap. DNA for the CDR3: TGTGCCAGCAGCTTGGCACTGGATGAGCAGTTCTTC. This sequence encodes CASSLALDEQFF.

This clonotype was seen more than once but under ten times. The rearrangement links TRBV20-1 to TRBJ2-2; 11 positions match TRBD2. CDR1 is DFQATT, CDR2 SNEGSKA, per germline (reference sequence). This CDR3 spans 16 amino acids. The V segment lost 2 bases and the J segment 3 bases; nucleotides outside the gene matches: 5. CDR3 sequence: CSARRELAGDTGELFF. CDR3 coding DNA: TGCAGTGCTAGAAGAGAACTAGCGGGAGACACCGGGGAGCTGTTTTTT.